The 27 T cell receptor beta chains listed next were all sequenced from one sample in a study of T-cell reconstitution after alpha-beta-depleted transplantation in children. For TCRbeta, the library was prepared with unique molecular identifiers. TCRdb called the PCR reads again in MiXCR, with one record for every CDR3 protein. In the table there are hundreds of thousands of distinct CDR3 sequences, about an eighth of which are singletons. This specimen was PBMCs, taken before TCRalphabeta/CD19-depleted stem cell transplant. Receptor source: a girl aged 2-9 years with congenital amegakaryocytic thrombocytopenia, due to receive a stem cell transplant.

This clonotype was seen repeatedly, ten times or more. This chain links TRBV29-1 with TRBJ2-3; D might be TRBD2 (5 bases). The CDR3 contains 15 residues. The V gene lost 3 bases and the J gene lost 1 base, with 14 bases spanning the gap. CDR1 and CDR2 from the germline V gene are SQVTM and ANQGSEA. The CDR3 sequence: CSVDPTGSGTDTQYF. The CDR3 region has the DNA TGCAGCGTTGACCCAACGGGGTCGGGCACAGATACGCAGTATTTT.

This clonotype was observed at least ten times. The chain recombines TRBV25-1 with TRBJ2-3; tentatively, D is TRBD2 (5 bases). There are 13 residues in the CDR3. CDR1 and CDR2 (germline): MGHDK, SYGVNS. Trimming took 6 bases from V and 4 from J, leaving 11 bases between them. CDR3 bases: TGTGCCAGCAGCCTTCTTAGCGCAGATACGCAGTATTTT. Translated: CASSLLSADTQYF.

This chain joins TRBV4-1 and TRBJ1-2, with D perhaps matching TRBD1 (5 bases). The germline CDR1 and CDR2 sequences are MGHRA and YSYEKL. There are 15 residues in the CDR3. V lost 2 bases to trimming and J lost 4 bases, with 14 bases between them. The DNA for the CDR3 is TGCGCCAGCAGCCAATCAACAGGTTTCCTCTATGGCTACACCTTC. Translation: CASSQSTGFLYGYTF.

On this clonotype itself: One base away lies a much larger clone, so this may be a sequencing read error. The rearrangement joins TRBV10-3 to TRBJ2-2; 8 bases are a match to TRBD1. Germline V gives CDR1 ENHRY, CDR2 SYGVKD. This CDR3 has 16 amino acids. The CDR3 sequence: CAIRRGQGLNTGELSF. The CDR3 DNA reads as TGTGCCATCAGACGCGGACAGGGATTGAACACCGGGGAGCTGTCTTTT.

The chain recombines TRBV7-9 with TRBJ1-3; D might be TRBD1 (5 bases). Trimming took 6 bases from V and 11 from J, leaving 17 bases between them. Germline V CDR1 and CDR2: SEHNR, FQNEAQ (reference sequence). This CDR3 spans 13 amino acids. CDR3: CASRTLGHPSIYF. CDR3 sequence (DNA): TGTGCCAGCAGAACGTTGGGGCACCCCTCCATATATTTT.

The gene calls are TRBV20-1 and TRBJ2-7; D remains ambiguous. Per germline, CDR1 DFQATT and CDR2 SNEGSKA (reference sequence). This CDR3 has 13 amino acids. Trimming cost V 5 bases and J 4 bases, with 15 bases left between them. The CDR3 spells CSAPGFQMYEQYF. The CDR3 nucleotides read TGCAGTGCTCCGGGCTTCCAAATGTACGAGCAGTACTTC.

V usage is TRBV12-3 or TRBV12-4 and J usage is TRBJ2-5; D is uncertain. Trimming removed 6 bases from V and 9 bases from J, with 11 bases in between. This CDR3 contains 11 residues. CDR3 sequence (DNA): TGTGCCAGCAGCCAGACGGAGTCCCAGTACTTC. As protein: CASSQTESQYF.

This clonotype was recorded at least ten times. The V gene is TRBV12-3 or TRBV12-4, the J gene TRBJ1-4, with D possibly being TRBD1 (5 bases). The ends were cut back, 6 bases at V and 8 bases at J, with 16 bases in the middle. The CDR3 contains 14 residues. The CDR3 nucleotides read TGTGCCAGCAGCCTACCGGGACGGAGGGAAAAACTGTTTTTT. Its protein product is CASSLPGRREKLFF.

This clonotype was counted only a few times. V and J are TRBV20-1 and TRBJ2-1; D unresolved. Per germline, CDR1 DFQATT and CDR2 SNEGSKA (reference sequence). The V and J ends lost 6 bases and 8 bases respectively, with 20 bases between them. This CDR3 region has 14 residues. The CDR3 coding sequence is TGCAGTGCCCGGATGGGGTCAGCGAGCGATGAGCAGTTCTTC. Its translation: CSARMGSASDEQFF.

Many counts were recorded for this clonotype. The gene calls are TRBV20-1 and TRBJ1-3; D gene unclear. This CDR3 is 13 amino acids long. Between the trimmed V and J ends, which lost 0 bases and 7 bases, there was a span of 10 bases. The germline gives CDR1 DFQATT, CDR2 SNEGSKA (reference sequence). CDR3 amino acids: CSARDVNFNTIYF. CDR3 coding DNA: TGCAGTGCTAGAGATGTAAATTTCAACACCATATATTTT.

The V gene is TRBV5-1, the J gene TRBJ2-1; no reliable D call. V was pared by 1 base and J by 5 bases, with 10 bases between. This CDR3 has 14 residues. CDR1 and CDR2 (germline): SGHRS, YFSETQ. CDR3 in DNA: TGCGCCAGCAGCTTGCTCCGGCCGAACAATGAGCAGTTCTTC. This translates into CASSLLRPNNEQFF.

A single count supports this clonotype. This chain connects TRBV5-5 to TRBJ2-7, with TRBD1 matching 9 bases. The germline gives CDR1 SGHKS, CDR2 YYEKEE (reference sequence). The CDR3 totals 16 residues. With V trimmed by 0 bases and J by 0 bases, 4 bases remained unmatched. The CDR3 loop reads CASSLVQGAGSYEQYF. Written as DNA, the CDR3 is TGTGCCAGCAGCTTGGTACAGGGGGCGGGCTCCTACGAGCAGTACTTC. The full variable domain, in which reference TRBV5-5 and TRBJ2-7 provide the parts outside the CDR3, is DAGVTQSPTHLIKTRGQQVTLRCSPISGHKSVSWYQQVLGQGPQFIFQYYEKEERGRGNFPDRFSARQFPNYSSELNVNALLLGDSALYLCASSLVQGAGSYEQYFGPGTRLTVT.

This clonotype has more than one count but fewer than ten. The chain has TRBV12-5 and TRBJ1-2; D unresolved. The germline V gene has CDR1 LGHNT and CDR2 FRNRAP. Trimming left V 0 bases short and J 4 bases short, with 12 bases between. CDR3 length equals 15 residues. CDR3 nucleotide sequence: TGTGCTAGTGGTTTGGTCCCCGGGAACCCCTATGGCTACACCTTC. Translating it yields CASGLVPGNPYGYTF.

The rearrangement links TRBV6-1 to TRBJ2-7, with a tentative D call TRBD1 (6 bases). This CDR3 is 13 amino acids long. The germline gives CDR1 MNHNS, CDR2 SASEGT. The V gene lost 7 bases and the J gene lost 1 base, with 11 bases spanning the gap. The DNA of the CDR3 is TGTGCCAGCATAGGACAGTCTTCCTACGAGCAGTACTTC. It codes for CASIGQSSYEQYF.

V gene TRBV10-3 combines with J gene TRBJ2-1; D gene uncertain. Deletions cut 2 bases from V and 3 bases from J, with 2 bases between. This CDR3 has 12 amino acids. Per germline, CDR1 ENHRY and CDR2 SYGVKD. The CDR3 DNA sequence: TGTGCCATCAGTGAGGTCTACAATGAGCAGTTCTTC. Its protein is CAISEVYNEQFF.

The chain carries TRBV7-9 and TRBJ2-1, with D uncertain. CDR3 length: 14 residues. The V gene's germline CDR1 is SEHNR and CDR2 FQNEAQ (reference sequence). Trimming removed 0 bases from V and 6 bases from J, with 9 bases in between. CDR3 DNA sequence: TGTGCCAGCAGCTTAGCGCTAACTATCAATGAGCAGTTCTTC. Amino acids: CASSLALTINEQFF.

The chain carries TRBV5-6 and TRBJ2-3; D might be TRBD1 or TRBD2, each matching 5 bases. The CDR3 has 17 amino acids. Germline V lookup: CDR1 SGHDT, CDR2 YYEEEE. Trimming took 6 bases from V and 0 from J, leaving 20 bases between them. This CDR3 is CASTTITGTPSTDTQYF. CDR3 DNA: TGTGCCAGCACAACGATCACCGGGACCCCGAGCACAGATACGCAGTATTTT.

This clonotype was seen repeatedly, ten times or more. At one end the junction does not follow the germline gene, possibly because of a read error. The chain combines TRBV5-1 with TRBJ1-1, with 7 bases matching TRBD1. Germline V CDR1 and CDR2: SGHRS, YFSETQ. The CDR3 contains 12 residues. The CDR3: CASSPGGTEAFF. Here the CDR3 DNA reads TGTGCCAGCAGTCCAGGGGGCACTGAAGCTTTCTTT.

This clonotype was detected a few times. The V gene is TRBV6-1, the J gene TRBJ2-3; the D gene is possibly TRBD2 (6 bases). Trimming shortened V by 5 bases and J by 2 bases, and 17 bases separated the two germline ends. The CDR3 covers 16 residues. CDR1 and CDR2 (germline): MNHNS, SASEGT. CDR3 in DNA: TGTGCCAGCAGTCCCTCCCGCGGGGCGAACACAGATACGCAGTATTTT. It codes for CASSPSRGANTDTQYF.

This clonotype was counted ten times or more. This chain uses TRBV6-1 with TRBJ2-7; D is ambiguous. Germline V gene lookup returns CDR1 MNHNS and CDR2 SASEGT. The CDR3 is 12 residues long. Trimming took off 3 bases at V and 5 bases at J, with 8 bases between the two ends. CDR3 DNA sequence: TGTGCCAGCAGTGACCCCCAAGACGAGCAGTACTTC. Its translation is CASSDPQDEQYF.

The chain joins TRBV11-2 to TRBJ2-7; TRBD1 matches 10 bases. The CDR3 runs to 13 residues. CDR1 is SGHAT, CDR2 FQNNGV, per germline. The V gene end was trimmed by 6 bases and the J gene end by 2 bases; junction bases not matched to a gene: 1. The CDR3 sequence is CASRGTGAYEQYF. In DNA, the CDR3 is TGTGCCAGCAGAGGGACAGGGGCCTACGAGCAGTACTTC. Based on the CDR3 plus reference TRBV11-2 and TRBJ2-7, the full variable domain is EAGVAQSPRYKIIEKRQSVAFWCNPISGHATLYWYQQILGQGPKLLIQFQNNGVVDDSQLPKDRFSAERLKGVDSTLKIQPAKLEDSAVYLCASRGTGAYEQYFGPGTRLTVT.

This clonotype was found many times. The chain is built from TRBV20-1 and TRBJ2-7; 7 bases fit TRBD2. This CDR3 comprises 18 residues. Per the germline V gene, CDR1 is DFQATT and CDR2 is SNEGSKA (reference sequence). V shed 1 base and J 3 bases; nucleotides not matched to a gene: 18. CDR3 protein: CSARVPASGFDKIYEQYF. The CDR3 coding sequence is TGCAGTGCTAGAGTCCCCGCTAGCGGCTTCGACAAAATCTACGAGCAGTACTTC.

At least ten counts were recorded for this clonotype. The chain joins TRBV29-1 to TRBJ1-2; D gene unclear. Trimming took off 5 bases at V and 7 bases at J, with 11 bases between the two ends. The CDR3 extends over 11 amino acids. Per germline, CDR1 SQVTM and CDR2 ANQGSEA. The CDR3 DNA sequence: TGCAGCGTTCTATGGGGAGGTGGCTACACCTTC. It specifies CSVLWGGGYTF.

This clonotype was observed a handful of times. The chain joins TRBV4-1 to TRBJ1-2; D unresolved. CDR1 and CDR2 (germline): MGHRA, YSYEKL. There are 15 residues in the CDR3. V lost 4 bases, J lost 1 base, and 13 bases lay in between. The CDR3 protein is CASSLFGQNNYGYTF. Here the CDR3 DNA reads TGCGCCAGCAGCCTTTTTGGGCAAAATAACTATGGCTACACCTTC.

In this sample, this clonotype turned up many times. The chain carries TRBV7-2 and TRBJ1-2; 7 bases are shared with TRBD1. V was pared by 3 bases and J by 8 bases, with 3 bases of the junction left unmatched. The CDR3 is 12 amino acids. Germline CDR1 and CDR2: SGHTA and FQGNSA. CDR3 sequence (DNA): TGTGCCAGCAGCTTGGGACAGCCGGGCTACACCTTC. Translated, it gives CASSLGQPGYTF.

This clonotype was seen more than once but under ten times. The rearrangement uses TRBV5-1 and TRBJ2-1; tentatively, D is TRBD1 or TRBD2 (5 bases each). This CDR3 contains 15 residues. V shed 0 bases and J shed 9 bases, with 16 bases lying between them. Germline V gives CDR1 SGHRS, CDR2 YFSETQ. The CDR3 is CASSLVAGSSTEQFF. CDR3 nucleotide sequence: TGCGCCAGCAGCTTGGTAGCAGGGAGTAGTACTGAGCAGTTCTTC.

This clonotype was seen at least ten times. The chain links TRBV20-1 to TRBJ1-1; tentative D call: TRBD1 (5 bases). In germline, CDR1 is DFQATT, CDR2 SNEGSKA (reference sequence). V lost 1 base and J lost 4, with 7 bases in between. The CDR3 has 12 residues. This chain's CDR3 is CSARVGGTEAFF. In DNA form, the CDR3 reads TGCAGTGCTAGAGTTGGGGGCACTGAAGCTTTCTTT.